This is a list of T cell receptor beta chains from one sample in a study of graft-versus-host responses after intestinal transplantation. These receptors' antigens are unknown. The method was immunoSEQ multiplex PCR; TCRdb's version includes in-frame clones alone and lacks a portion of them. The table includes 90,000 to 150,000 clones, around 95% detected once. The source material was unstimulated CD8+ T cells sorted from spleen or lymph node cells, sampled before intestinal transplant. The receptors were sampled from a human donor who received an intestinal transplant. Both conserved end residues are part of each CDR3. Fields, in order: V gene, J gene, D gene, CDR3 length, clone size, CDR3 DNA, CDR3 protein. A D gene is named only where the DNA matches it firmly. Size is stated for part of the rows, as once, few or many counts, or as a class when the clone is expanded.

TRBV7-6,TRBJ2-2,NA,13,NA,TGTGCCAGCAGTTCCGTAAGGGGCGGGGAGCTGTTTTTT,CASSSVRGGELFF
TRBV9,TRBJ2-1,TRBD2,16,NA,TGTGCCAGCAGCCCGAACCTGGGCGGGAGAAGGAATGAGCAGTTCTTC,CASSPNLGGRRNEQFF
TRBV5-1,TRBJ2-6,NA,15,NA,TGCGCCAGCAGTGAGGGGGTCTCTGGGGCCAACGTCCTGACTTTC,CASSEGVSGANVLTF
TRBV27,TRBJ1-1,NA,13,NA,TGTGCCAGCCGGGGGATGGTGCACACTGAAGCTTTCTTT,CASRGMVHTEAFF
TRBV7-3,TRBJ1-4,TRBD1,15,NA,TGTGCCAGCAGCTCAACAGGGGGCGCTGATGAAAAACTGTTTTTT,CASSSTGGADEKLFF
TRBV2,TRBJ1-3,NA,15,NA,TGTGCCAGCAGTCCGGGACATCTCTCTGGAAACACCATATATTTT,CASSPGHLSGNTIYF
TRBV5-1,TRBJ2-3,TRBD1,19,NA,TGCGCCAGCAGCTTGGAATTGAACAGGGGACAGCTAAGCACAGATACGCAGTATTTT,CASSLELNRGQLSTDTQYF
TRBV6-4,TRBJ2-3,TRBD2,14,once,TGTGCCAGCAGGGAGAGGGAGGGGACAGATACGCAGTATTTT,CASREREGTDTQYF
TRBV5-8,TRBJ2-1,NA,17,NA,TGTGCCAGCAGCTTGTTGCGGGGCGAGACCTCCTACAATGAGCAGTTCTTC,CASSLLRGETSYNEQFF
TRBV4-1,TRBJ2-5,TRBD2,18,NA,TGCGCCAGCAGCCGGGAACCACGGGGGGGTGGGGTCCAAGAGACCCAGTACTTC,CASSREPRGGGVQETQYF
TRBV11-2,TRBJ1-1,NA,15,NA,TGTGCCAGCAGCTCCGGGATTTACTTGAACACTGAAGCTTTCTTT,CASSSGIYLNTEAFF
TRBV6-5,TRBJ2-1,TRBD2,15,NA,TGTGCCAGCAGCCCAACTAGCGGAGTTTACAATGAGCAGTTCTTC,CASSPTSGVYNEQFF
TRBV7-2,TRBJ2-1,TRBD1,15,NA,TGTGCCAGCAGCCCTTACAGGGGAAGCCGCAATGAGCAGTTCTTC,CASSPYRGSRNEQFF
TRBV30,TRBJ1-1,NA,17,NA,TGTGCCTGGAGTAATATAGGGGCAGGGGCCTCGAACACTGAAGCTTTCTTT,CAWSNIGAGASNTEAFF
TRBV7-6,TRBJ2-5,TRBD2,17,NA,TGTGCCAGCAGCCCGATTCTAACGGGAGGGTTGGGGGAGACCCAGTACTTC,CASSPILTGGLGETQYF
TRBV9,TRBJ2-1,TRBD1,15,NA,TGTGCCAGCAGCGCACGACAGGGGCCCTACAATGAGCAGTTCTTC,CASSARQGPYNEQFF
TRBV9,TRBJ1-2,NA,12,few,TGTGCCAGCAGCGTAGGGGGCTATGGCTACACCTTC,CASSVGGYGYTF
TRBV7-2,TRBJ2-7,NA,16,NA,TGTGCCAGCAGCTTAGTGGGAGTACCCGAAACCTACGAGCAGTACTTC,CASSLVGVPETYEQYF
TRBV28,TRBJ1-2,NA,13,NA,TGTGCCAGCAGTTTAAGTCTAGACTATGGCTACACCTTC,CASSLSLDYGYTF
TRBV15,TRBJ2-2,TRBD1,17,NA,TGTGCCACCAGCAGAGATCTACAGGGGGTCCACACCGGGGAGCTGTTTTTT,CATSRDLQGVHTGELFF
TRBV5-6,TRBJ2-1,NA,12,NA,TGTGCCAGCAGCCTAAACTACAATGAGCAGTTCTTC,CASSLNYNEQFF
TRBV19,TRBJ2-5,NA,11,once,TGTGCCAGCTGGGGGGAAGAGACCCAGTACTTC,CASWGEETQYF
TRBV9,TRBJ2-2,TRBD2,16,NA,TGTGCCAGCAGCCCAAGGACTAGCGGGGTCACCGGGGAGCTGTTTTTT,CASSPRTSGVTGELFF
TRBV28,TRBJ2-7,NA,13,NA,TGTGCCAGCAGTTTATTCTCAGGGTACGAGCAGTACTTC,CASSLFSGYEQYF
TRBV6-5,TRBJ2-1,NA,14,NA,TGTGCCAGCAGCGGGGGGCCCACCTACAATGAGCAGTTCTTC,CASSGGPTYNEQFF
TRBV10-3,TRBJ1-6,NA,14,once,TGTGCCATCGCGGAGGGGAGGTATAATTCACCCCTCCACTTT,CAIAEGRYNSPLHF
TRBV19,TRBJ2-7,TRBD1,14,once,TGTGCCAGTAGTAGCTGGGACAGCTCCTACGAGCAGTACTTC,CASSSWDSSYEQYF
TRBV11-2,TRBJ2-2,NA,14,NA,TGTGCCAGCAGCTTTCTACAAAACACCGGGGAGCTGTTTTTT,CASSFLQNTGELFF
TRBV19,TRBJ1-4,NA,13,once,TGTGCCAGTACTCACACAACTAATGAAAAACTGTTTTTT,CASTHTTNEKLFF
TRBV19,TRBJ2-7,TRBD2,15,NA,TGTGCCAGTAGTGGGACTAGCGGGAGAGGCAGCGAGCAGTACTTC,CASSGTSGRGSEQYF
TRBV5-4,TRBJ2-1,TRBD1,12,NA,TGTGCCAGCAGCTCGACAGGGAATGAGCAGTTCTTC,CASSSTGNEQFF
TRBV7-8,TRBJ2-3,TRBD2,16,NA,TGTGCCAGCAGCTTAGCGGCAGCGGGAGTTACAGATACGCAGTATTTT,CASSLAAAGVTDTQYF
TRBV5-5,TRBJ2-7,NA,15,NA,TGTGCCAGCAGCTTAAGTTATAGCATCGGATACGAGCAGTACTTC,CASSLSYSIGYEQYF
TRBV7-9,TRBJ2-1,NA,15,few,TGTGCCAGCAGCTTAGCGCCTAGCTTCTACAATGAGCAGTTCTTC,CASSLAPSFYNEQFF
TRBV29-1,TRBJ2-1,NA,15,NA,TGCAGCGTTGAATTCGTCGGGACCTCCTACAATGAGCAGTTCTTC,CSVEFVGTSYNEQFF
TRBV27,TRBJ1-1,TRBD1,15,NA,TGTGCCAGCAGTGGGGGGAGACAGGGGTTCACTGAAGCTTTCTTT,CASSGGRQGFTEAFF
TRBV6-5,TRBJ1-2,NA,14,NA,TGTGCCAGCACCTTTGGGGGGGGAAGGTATGGCTACACCTTC,CASTFGGGRYGYTF
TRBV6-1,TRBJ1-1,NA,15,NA,TGTGCCAGCAGTCGCCCCATTGGAGGTCACACTGAAGCTTTCTTT,CASSRPIGGHTEAFF
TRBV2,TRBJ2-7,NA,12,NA,TGTGCCAGCAGTGATCCGACCTACGAGCAGTACTTC,CASSDPTYEQYF
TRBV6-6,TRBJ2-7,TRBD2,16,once,TGTGCCAGCAGTTACTCTCTGGCTAGCGGGAGTTACGAGCAGTACTTC,CASSYSLASGSYEQYF
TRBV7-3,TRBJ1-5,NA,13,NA,TGTGCCAGCAGCTTAGGGGGCGACCAGCCCCAGCATTTT,CASSLGGDQPQHF
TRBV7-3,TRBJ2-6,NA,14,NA,TGTGCCAGCAGCCCCTCCTCTGGGGCCAACGTCCTGACTTTC,CASSPSSGANVLTF
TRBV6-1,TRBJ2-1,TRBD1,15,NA,TGTGCCAGCAACCGGGACAGAAGCTCCTACAATGAGCAGTTCTTC,CASNRDRSSYNEQFF
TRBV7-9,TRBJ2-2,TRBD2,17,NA,TGTGCCAGCAGCCACAGACTAGCGGGAGCGGACACCGGGGAGCTGTTTTTT,CASSHRLAGADTGELFF